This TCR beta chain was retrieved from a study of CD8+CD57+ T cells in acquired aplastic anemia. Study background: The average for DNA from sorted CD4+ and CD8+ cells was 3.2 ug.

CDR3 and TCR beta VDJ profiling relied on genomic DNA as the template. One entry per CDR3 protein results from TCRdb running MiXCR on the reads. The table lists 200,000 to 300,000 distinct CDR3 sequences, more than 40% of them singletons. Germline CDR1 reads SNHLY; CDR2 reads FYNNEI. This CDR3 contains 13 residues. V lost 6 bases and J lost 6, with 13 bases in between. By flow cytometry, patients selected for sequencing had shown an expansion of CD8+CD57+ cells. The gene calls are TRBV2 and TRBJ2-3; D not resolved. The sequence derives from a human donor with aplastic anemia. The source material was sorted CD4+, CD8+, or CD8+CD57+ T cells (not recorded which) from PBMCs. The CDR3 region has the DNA TGTGCCAGCAGCTTGAACGGTCCGGATACGCAGTATTTT. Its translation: CASSLNGPDTQYF.